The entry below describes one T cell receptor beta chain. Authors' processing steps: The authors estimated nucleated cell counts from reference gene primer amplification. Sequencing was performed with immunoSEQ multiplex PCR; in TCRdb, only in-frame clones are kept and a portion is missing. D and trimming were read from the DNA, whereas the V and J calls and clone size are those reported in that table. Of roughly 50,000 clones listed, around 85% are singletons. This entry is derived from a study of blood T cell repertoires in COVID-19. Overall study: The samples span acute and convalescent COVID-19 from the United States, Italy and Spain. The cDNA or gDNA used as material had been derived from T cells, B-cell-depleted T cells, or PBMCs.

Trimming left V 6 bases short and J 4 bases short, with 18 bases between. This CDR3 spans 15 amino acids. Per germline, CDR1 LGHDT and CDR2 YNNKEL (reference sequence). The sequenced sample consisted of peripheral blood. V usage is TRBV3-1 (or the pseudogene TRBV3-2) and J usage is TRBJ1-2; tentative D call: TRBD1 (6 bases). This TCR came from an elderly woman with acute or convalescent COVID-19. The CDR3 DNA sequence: TGTGCCAGCAGGCCAACAGGGAACGGGCCCTATGGCTACACCTTC. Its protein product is CASRPTGNGPYGYTF.